One sample yielded the 15 T cell receptor beta chains listed below, sequenced in a study of a mutant IDH1 vaccine in newly diagnosed glioma. Only in-frame clones appear in the TCRdb table, and some are missing; sequencing was by immunoSEQ multiplex PCR. Among tens of thousands of clones, roughly four fifths were seen once, and the ten largest hold more than 5%. These receptors' antigens are unknown. Noted time point: week 47, end of study. The study gave 300 ug of mutant IDH1 20-mer peptide per vaccine dose, with topical imiquimod. The material sequenced was PBMCs, taken from a glioma patient whose treatment included an IDH1 peptide vaccine. These receptors all come from a man aged 35 to 55 with glioma.

The chain has TRBV19 and TRBJ2-1; TRBD1 agrees at 7 bases. V lost 6 bases and J lost 2; bases outside the gene matches: 7. The CDR3 consists of 15 residues. Germline V CDR1 and CDR2: LNHDA, SQIVND (reference sequence). Here the CDR3 reads CASRTGTEAYNEQFF. The DNA for the CDR3 is TGTGCCAGTAGGACCGGGACAGAAGCCTACAATGAGCAGTTCTTC.

J is TRBJ1-6 and V is TRBV27; maybe TRBD1 (6 bases). The germline gives CDR1 MNHEY, CDR2 SMNVEV (reference sequence). This CDR3 has 15 amino acids. V was clipped by 6 bases and J by 6 bases, with 15 bases between them. CDR3 sequence: CASRLLGASNSPLHF. The DNA of the CDR3 is TGTGCCAGCAGGCTTCTGGGGGCCTCTAATTCACCCCTCCACTTT.

In DNA form, the CDR3 reads TGTGCCAGTAGTATAGAGACTAGCGGGAGTAGTGAGCAGTTCTTC. Translation gives CASSIETSGSSEQFF. V gene TRBV19 combines with J gene TRBJ2-1, with 12 bases matching TRBD2. Unmatched junction bases numbered 3, after V lost 0 bases and J lost 9 bases. CDR3 length equals 15 residues. CDR1 and CDR2 from the germline V gene are LNHDA and SQIVND (reference sequence).

The chain employs TRBV21-1 and TRBJ2-2; no DNA check was done on the table's D call, TRBD2. TRBV21-1 is flagged as a pseudogene. The CDR3 is 12 residues long. The CDR3 DNA reads TGTGCCAGCAGCAGAGGCGGCGGGGAGCTGTTTTTT. This encodes CASSRGGGELFF.

The chain carries TRBV30 and TRBJ1-4; no firm D call. The CDR3 is 11 amino acids. Germline lookup yields CDR1 GTSNPN and CDR2 SVGIG (reference sequence). Trimming shortened V by 4 bases and J by 6 bases, and 6 bases separated the two germline ends. Here the CDR3 reads CAWIRDEKLFF. The CDR3 DNA reads as TGTGCCTGGATCCGAGATGAAAAACTGTTTTTT.

This chain uses TRBV15 with TRBJ2-1; 13 bases match TRBD2. Germline V CDR1 and CDR2: LNHNV, YYDKDF (reference sequence). The CDR3 has 15 amino acids. The junction had 5 bases not matched to a gene; V was cut back by 5 bases and J by 7 bases. The CDR3 loop reads CATSWTSGSGNEQFF. The CDR3 DNA follows: TGTGCCACCAGCTGGACTAGCGGGAGTGGGAATGAGCAGTTCTTC.

This clone was seen a single time. The CDR3 DNA sequence: TGTGCCAGCAGTTCGTTCGGACTAGGGCACACCGGGGAGCTGTTTTTT. It encodes CASSSFGLGHTGELFF. The chain links TRBV6-5 to TRBJ2-2, with TRBD2 matching 7 bases. The CDR3 has 16 residues. V was clipped by 4 bases and J by 3 bases; unmatched bases: 8. CDR1 and CDR2 (germline): MNHEY, SVGAGI.

The chain is built from TRBV5-1 and TRBJ2-7, with 10 bases matching TRBD1. The CDR3 consists of 16 residues. The V gene's germline CDR1 is SGHRS and CDR2 YFSETQ. V shed 3 bases and J 3 bases; nucleotides not matched to a gene: 9. CDR3 bases: TGCGCCAGCAGCTATGCACCGGGACAGGGGCGCTACGAGCAGTACTTC. It codes for CASSYAPGQGRYEQYF.

In DNA, the CDR3 is TGTGCCAGCAGCGGCCGGGACGCGAACTTCAATGAGCAGTTCTTC. Translated: CASSGRDANFNEQFF. The chain combines TRBV5-4 with TRBJ2-1, with D perhaps assigned TRBD1 or TRBD2 (5 bases each). The germline V gene encodes CDR1 SGHNT and CDR2 YYREEE (reference sequence). Trimming removed 4 bases at V and 6 bases at J, with 17 bases between. The CDR3 runs 15 residues.

The table lists this clone with a few counts. This chain connects TRBV7-8 to TRBJ1-5, with TRBD1 identical over 7 bases. V was pared by 7 bases and J by 9 bases, with 24 bases of the junction left unmatched. CDR3 length: 18 amino acids. Germline CDR1 reads SGHVS; CDR2 reads FQNEAQ. The CDR3 loop reads CASKKEQGVGLAPSPQHF. DNA for the CDR3: TGTGCCAGCAAAAAGGAGCAGGGGGTGGGTCTGGCCCCATCGCCCCAGCATTTT.

The CDR3 bases are TGTGCCAGCAGACTTCACGGACAGGGAAATGAGCAGTTCTTC. This sequence encodes CASRLHGQGNEQFF. The chain uses TRBV27 and TRBJ2-1; 8 bases fit TRBD1. Losses at the gene ends were 6 bases for V and 7 bases for J; bases not matched to a gene: 8. The CDR3 is 14 residues long. Germline V gives CDR1 MNHEY, CDR2 SMNVEV (reference sequence).

V and J are TRBV6-1 and TRBJ1-2; D is unresolved. Germline V gene lookup returns CDR1 MNHNS and CDR2 SASEGT. V gave up 3 bases and J gave up 3 bases, with 2 bases separating them. The CDR3 is made up of 11 amino acids. This chain's CDR3 is CASSEDYGYTF. The CDR3 coding sequence is TGTGCCAGCAGTGAGGACTATGGCTACACCTTC.

J is TRBJ1-5 and V is TRBV4-1; D gene ambiguous. Trimming left V 0 bases short and J 1 base short, with 10 bases between. The CDR3 is 16 residues long. Per the germline V gene, CDR1 is MGHRA and CDR2 is YSYEKL. This chain's CDR3 is CASSQDQATSNQPQHF. The DNA for the CDR3 is TGCGCCAGCAGCCAAGATCAAGCCACCAGCAATCAGCCCCAGCATTTT.

The chain is built from TRBV19 and TRBJ2-2, with 11 bases that match TRBD1. V gave up 4 bases and J gave up 1 base; unmatched junction bases: 2. The CDR3 loop spans 16 amino acids. The germline V gene encodes CDR1 LNHDA and CDR2 SQIVND (reference sequence). In DNA, the CDR3 is TGTGCCAGTAGTAGGGACAGGGGGAAGAACACCGGGGAGCTGTTTTTT. Protein product: CASSRDRGKNTGELFF.

The chain is built from TRBV29-1 and TRBJ1-2; D is perhaps TRBD1 (5 bases). V was pared by 4 bases and J by 8 bases, with 20 bases between. The germline V gene has CDR1 SQVTM and CDR2 ANQGSEA. This CDR3 has 14 amino acids. Here the CDR3 reads CSVAPRQRTMGYTF. In DNA form, the CDR3 reads TGCAGCGTTGCGCCACGACAGAGAACTATGGGCTACACCTTC.